Below, 27 T cell receptor beta chains from the same sample are listed, as sequenced in a study of blood T cell repertoires in COVID-19. Data came from immunoSEQ multiplex PCR; TCRdb stores just in-frame clones and leaves some out. The top ten hold more than 0.85% of the sample, which has roughly 420,000 clones, 70% to 90% seen once. Sequencing was done on a sample of PBMCs or T cells enriched from blood (not recorded which). These receptors all come from a woman in her thirties with acute COVID-19.

This sequence joins TRBV7-2 and TRBJ2-3; D may be TRBD2 (7 bases). Per the germline V gene, CDR1 is SGHTA and CDR2 is FQGNSA. V lost 4 bases to trimming and J lost 0 bases, with 14 bases between them. This CDR3 spans 16 amino acids. The CDR3 DNA follows: TGTGCCAGCAGCTCTACAGGGAGGGTTAGCACAGATACGCAGTATTTT. The encoded protein is CASSSTGRVSTDTQYF.

This clone was observed a few times. The V gene is TRBV7-3, the J gene TRBJ1-2; no clear D. This CDR3 comprises 14 residues. V lost 5 bases and J lost 4, with 14 bases in between. Germline CDR1 SGHTA, CDR2 FQGTGA. The CDR3 nucleotides read TGTGCCAGCAGCCCCGGGAGGGCGCCCTATGGCTACACCTTC. The encoded protein is CASSPGRAPYGYTF.

The rearrangement joins TRBV29-1 to TRBJ1-2; 9 nucleotides agree with TRBD1. V lost 6 bases to trimming and J lost 3 bases; unmatched junction nucleotides: 17. The germline V gene has CDR1 SQVTM and CDR2 ANQGSEA. The CDR3 totals 17 residues. CDR3 DNA: TGCAGCGTGTGGGGAGTCACGGGACAGGGCTTGGACTATGGCTACACCTTC. Its protein is CSVWGVTGQGLDYGYTF.

As to this clone: This CDR3 is also generated by other DNA sequences in the sample. V usage is TRBV5-1 and J usage is TRBJ1-1; D may be TRBD1 (6 bases). The CDR3 is 13 residues long. The V end lost 3 bases, the J end lost 1 base, and 7 bases lay between the germline ends. Germline CDR1 and CDR2: SGHRS and YFSETQ. The CDR3: CASSSTGNTEAFF. The CDR3 DNA follows: TGCGCCAGCAGCTCGACAGGGAACACTGAAGCTTTCTTT.

Only one count was recorded for this clone. This sequence joins TRBV6-6 and TRBJ1-2; TRBD1 might be the D (6 bases). Trimming stripped 5 bases from V and 8 bases from J, with 30 bases between. In germline, CDR1 is MNHNY, CDR2 SVGAGI (reference sequence). The CDR3 is made up of 18 amino acids. For the CDR3, the DNA is TGTGCCAGCAGTCGTTCCAGGGGTTCCCCTCCCCTATTTTTGGGCTACACCTTC. Translated: CASSRSRGSPPLFLGYTF.

The genes are TRBV7-3 and TRBJ2-1; 7 bases are shared with TRBD1. The germline V gene has CDR1 SGHTA and CDR2 FQGTGA. The CDR3 extends over 14 amino acids. Losses at the gene ends were 5 bases for V and 7 bases for J; bases not matched to a gene: 8. CDR3 DNA: TGTGCCAGCAGCCTCCGACAGGGTAGGAATGAGCAGTTCTTC. This codes for CASSLRQGRNEQFF.

Comment on this clone: This sample also contains other DNA sequences that code for the same CDR3. The rearrangement joins TRBV7-2 to TRBJ2-7, with 8 nucleotides matching TRBD1. Germline CDR1 and CDR2: SGHTA and FQGNSA. V shed 5 bases, J shed 1 base, and the junction held 7 bases outside the gene matches. CDR3 length equals 15 residues. CDR3 sequence reads: CASSLAGTGSYEQYF. The CDR3 DNA is TGTGCCAGCAGCCTCGCCGGGACAGGTTCCTACGAGCAGTACTTC. The variable domain in full, with the rest retrieved from reference TRBV7-2 and TRBJ2-7, is GAGVSQSPSNKVTEKGKDVELRCDPISGHTALYWYRQSLGQGLEFLIYFQGNSAPDKSGLPSDRFSAERTGGSVSTLTIQRTQQEDSAVYLCASSLAGTGSYEQYFGPGTRLTVT.

To note about this clone: One end of the junction does not line up with germline, which may come from a read error. The chain recombines TRBV12-3 or TRBV12-4 with TRBJ1-1, with D possibly being TRBD1 (6 bases). The CDR3 has 11 residues. The CDR3 is CASSTYGQPEF. The CDR3 coding sequence is TGTGCCAGCAGTACCTACGGACAGCCGGAGTTT.

The table lists this clone with a count of one. The J gene is TRBJ1-2, the V gene TRBV19; D perhaps matches TRBD1 (6 bases). Per the germline V gene, CDR1 is LNHDA and CDR2 is SQIVND (reference sequence). The CDR3 runs 14 residues. V lost 3 bases and J lost 5, with 13 bases in between. The CDR3 coding sequence is TGTGCCAGTAGTATTGCTGGACAGCAATATGGCTACACCTTC. Protein product: CASSIAGQQYGYTF.

The chain employs TRBV5-1 and TRBJ1-2, with a possible D match to TRBD1 (5 bases). Between the trimmed V and J ends, which lost 0 bases and 4 bases, there was a span of 10 bases. The CDR3 length is 14 residues. Germline V gene sequence: CDR1 SGHRS, CDR2 YFSETQ. The CDR3 nucleotides read TGCGCCAGCAGCTTGGGCGGAGGGACCTATGGCTACACCTTC. Protein: CASSLGGGTYGYTF. The variable domain in full, with the rest retrieved from reference TRBV5-1 and TRBJ1-2, is KAGVTQTPRYLIKTRGQQVTLSCSPISGHRSVSWYQQTPGQGLQFLFEYFSETQRNKGNFPGRFSGRQFSNSRSEMNVSTLELGDSALYLCASSLGGGTYGYTFGSGTRLTVV.

This chain uses TRBV2 with TRBJ1-3, with 7 bases identical to TRBD1. The CDR3 loop spans 12 amino acids. Germline V gene lookup returns CDR1 SNHLY and CDR2 FYNNEI. V lost 10 bases to trimming and J lost 3 bases; unmatched junction nucleotides: 3. The CDR3 is CATGQSGNTIYF. The DNA for the CDR3 is TGTGCCACGGGACAGAGTGGAAACACCATATATTTT. The variable domain in full, completed from reference TRBV2 and TRBJ1-3, reads EPEVTQTPSHQVTQMGQEVILRCVPISNHLYFYWYRQILGQKVEFLVSFYNNEISEKSEIFDDQFSVERPDGSNFTLKIRSTKLEDSAMYFCATGQSGNTIYFGEGSWLTVV.

The chain has TRBV6-4 and TRBJ2-3, with 7 bases lining up with TRBD2. The junction had 3 bases not matched to a gene; V was cut back by 3 bases and J by 0 bases. Germline assignment: CDR1 MRHNA and CDR2 SNTAGT. The CDR3 contains 15 residues. DNA of the CDR3: TGTGCCAGCAGTGAACGGGGAGGGAGCACAGATACGCAGTATTTT. Its translation is CASSERGGSTDTQYF.

This chain links TRBV29-1 with TRBJ2-7; 12 positions match TRBD1. V dropped 4 bases and J dropped 2; count of bases not matched to a gene: 9. The CDR3 runs 16 residues. Germline CDR1 and CDR2: SQVTM and ANQGSEA. The CDR3 DNA follows: TGCAGCGTTGTGGGACAGGGGGCGCGTGACCCCTACGAGCAGTACTTC. Its translation is CSVVGQGARDPYEQYF.

The chain employs TRBV2 and TRBJ1-2; D not resolved. Germline assignment: CDR1 SNHLY and CDR2 FYNNEI. The germline V and J ends were trimmed by 7 bases and 7 bases, with 22 bases remaining between them. This CDR3 is 15 amino acids long. The CDR3 is CASIPNRVRRLGYTF. DNA for the CDR3: TGTGCCAGCATCCCGAACCGGGTCCGACGGCTTGGCTACACCTTC.

The chain uses TRBV2 and TRBJ2-4, with D possibly matching TRBD1 (6 bases). Trimming left V 9 bases short and J 9 bases short, with 18 bases between. The CDR3 contains 13 residues. Per germline, CDR1 SNHLY and CDR2 FYNNEI. CDR3: CASTRDMASIQYF. The CDR3 DNA reads as TGTGCCAGTACCCGGGACATGGCAAGCATTCAGTACTTC.

This clone came up once. The chain links TRBV7-2 to TRBJ2-4; 7 bases align to TRBD1. This CDR3 contains 13 residues. J gave up 6 bases and V 5 bases, and 4 bases lay outside the gene matches. Germline values: CDR1 SGHTA, CDR2 FQGNSA. CDR3 DNA sequence: TGTGCCAGCAGCCAGAGACAGGGAAACATTCAGTACTTC. It yields the protein CASSQRQGNIQYF.

CDR3 DNA sequence: TGTGCCAGCAGCTCCCAAGGAGGGTATGGGGAAAAACTGTTTTTT. It yields the protein CASSSQGGYGEKLFF. J is TRBJ1-4 and V is TRBV11-2; D is undetermined. Germline CDR1 is SGHAT and CDR2 is FQNNGV. The CDR3 is made up of 15 amino acids. Trimming removed 4 bases from V and 8 bases from J, with 17 bases in between.

This clone was seen just once. This rearrangement joins TRBV6-5 to TRBJ1-6, with 7 bases matching TRBD1. After removal of 5 bases from V and 6 bases from J, the junction contained 4 bases not matched to a gene. The CDR3 length is 14 residues. Germline CDR1 reads MNHEY; CDR2 reads SVGAGI. CDR3 in DNA: TGTGCCAGCAGTCGCCGACAGGGTAATTCACCCCTCCACTTT. Its translation is CASSRRQGNSPLHF.

The chain is built from TRBV21-1 and TRBJ2-5; the table assigns TRBD2, which was not confirmed against the DNA. TRBV21-1 is deemed a pseudogene. The CDR3 contains 15 residues. CDR3 in DNA: TGTGCCAGCAGCAAAGCGTTAAGGGGGGGCGACCGCCAGTACTTC. Its protein is CASSKALRGGDRQYF.

The chain uses TRBV10-2 and TRBJ2-3; the match to TRBD2 covers 7 bases. The CDR3 consists of 19 residues. J was trimmed by 2 bases and V by 3 bases; bases with no gene match: 17. Germline lookup yields CDR1 WSHSY and CDR2 SAAADI. The CDR3 coding sequence is TGCGCCAGCAGTGATAGGATTGGGACTATACGCGGGAACACAGATACGCAGTATTTT. The encoded protein is CASSDRIGTIRGNTDTQYF.

The rearrangement links TRBV9 to TRBJ1-1; perhaps TRBD1 as D (5 bases). The CDR3 consists of 15 residues. CDR1 and CDR2 (germline): SGDLS, YYNGEE. V shed 3 bases and J shed 3 bases, with 15 bases lying between them. The CDR3 region is CASSAGWGADTEAFF. The CDR3 region has the DNA TGTGCCAGCAGCGCCGGCTGGGGCGCGGACACTGAAGCTTTCTTT.

V gene TRBV5-8 combines with J gene TRBJ2-7; 8 nucleotides agree with TRBD1. J gave up 2 bases and V 3 bases, and 10 bases lay outside the gene matches. Germline V CDR1 and CDR2: SGHTS, YDEGEE. The CDR3 length is 16 residues. Here the CDR3 reads CASSSTGRDRTYEQYF. The CDR3 DNA sequence: TGTGCCAGCAGCTCGACAGGGCGGGACAGGACCTACGAGCAGTACTTC.

The chain has TRBV7-9 and TRBJ2-2, with 7 bases matching TRBD1. This CDR3 has 17 residues. Germline CDR1 is SEHNR and CDR2 is FQNEAQ (reference sequence). The V gene end was trimmed by 5 bases and the J gene end by 1 base; junction bases not matched to a gene: 10. CDR3 nucleotides: TGTGCCAGCAGCGATAGAAACCGGGACAGGAACACCGGGGAGCTGTTTTTT. Its protein product is CASSDRNRDRNTGELFF. Variable domain in full (rest from reference TRBV7-9 and TRBJ2-2): DTGVSQNPRHKITKRGQNVTFRCDPISEHNRLYWYRQTLGQGPEFLTYFQNEAQLEKSRLLSDRFSAERPKGSFSTLEIQRTEQGDSAMYLCASSDRNRDRNTGELFFGEGSRLTVL.

In this sample, this clone turned up once. The J gene is TRBJ1-2, the V gene TRBV19; D uncertain. This CDR3 contains 13 residues. V was shortened by 6 bases and J by 3 bases, with 11 bases between the two germline ends. Germline V gives CDR1 LNHDA, CDR2 SQIVND (reference sequence). The CDR3 region is CASSPSPHYGYTF. The CDR3 DNA follows: TGTGCCAGTAGCCCCAGTCCTCACTATGGCTACACCTTC.

The CDR3 DNA follows: TGTGCCAGCAGCCCCACAGGGCGCCAAGAGACCCAGTACTTC. Amino acid sequence: CASSPTGRQETQYF. The chain links TRBV5-4 to TRBJ2-5, with a weak D call TRBD1 (6 bases). The CDR3 is 14 amino acids. Trimming took off 4 bases at V and 1 base at J, with 11 bases between the two ends. Germline CDR1 SGHNT, CDR2 YYREEE (reference sequence).

The V and J genes are TRBV19 and TRBJ2-7; TRBD1 is a possible D gene (6 bases). The CDR3 is made up of 15 amino acids. Germline V gives CDR1 LNHDA, CDR2 SQIVND (reference sequence). Between the trimmed V and J ends, which lost 3 bases and 1 base, there was a span of 13 bases. The CDR3 region is CASSIGAGDSYEQYF. DNA of the CDR3: TGTGCCAGTAGTATCGGCGCAGGGGATTCCTACGAGCAGTACTTC.

The chain has TRBV24-1 and TRBJ1-6; unclear D gene. The CDR3 is made up of 18 amino acids. With 4 bases removed from V and 6 bases from J, the gap between germline ends came to 21 bases. Germline V gene sequence: CDR1 KGHDR, CDR2 SFDVKD. CDR3: CATSDPTTKRPSNSPLHF. The CDR3 nucleotides read TGTGCCACCAGTGACCCCACCACTAAACGTCCCAGTAATTCACCCCTCCACTTT.